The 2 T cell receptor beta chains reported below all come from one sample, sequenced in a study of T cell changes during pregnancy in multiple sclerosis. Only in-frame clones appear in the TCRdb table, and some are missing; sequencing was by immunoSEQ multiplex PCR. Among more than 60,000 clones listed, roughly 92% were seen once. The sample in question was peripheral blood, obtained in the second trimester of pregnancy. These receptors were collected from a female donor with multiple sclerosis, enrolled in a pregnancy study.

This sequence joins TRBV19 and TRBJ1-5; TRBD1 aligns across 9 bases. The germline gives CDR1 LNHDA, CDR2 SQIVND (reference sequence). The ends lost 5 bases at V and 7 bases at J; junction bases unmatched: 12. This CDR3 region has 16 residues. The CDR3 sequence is CASSGGVDRGRQPQHF. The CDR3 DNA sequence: TGTGCCAGTAGTGGTGGGGTGGACAGGGGAAGGCAGCCCCAGCATTTT.

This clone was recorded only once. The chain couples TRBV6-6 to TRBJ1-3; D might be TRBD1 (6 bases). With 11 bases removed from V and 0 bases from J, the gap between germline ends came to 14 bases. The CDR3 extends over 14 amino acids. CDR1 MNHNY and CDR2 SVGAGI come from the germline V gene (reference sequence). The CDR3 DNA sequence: TGTGCCTGCTCGGGACATAGCTCTGGAAACACCATATATTTT. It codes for CACSGHSSGNTIYF.